The 13 T cell receptor beta chains in this list originate from one sample, sequenced in a study of response to subunit inactivated influenza vaccine. One entry per CDR3 protein results from TCRdb running MiXCR on the RT-PCR reads. This sample has over 150,000 distinct CDR3 sequences, with roughly a tenth found just once. The sequences come from CD8+ T cells sorted from PBMCs, collected 23 to 25 months after vaccination. All receptors come from a man between 50 and 69 years old who received an inactivated influenza vaccine.

The rearrangement uses TRBV2 and TRBJ1-3; D is perhaps TRBD1 (5 bases). This CDR3 has 15 residues. The germline V gene has CDR1 SNHLY and CDR2 FYNNEI. The ends were cut back, 8 bases at V and 2 bases at J, with 16 bases in the middle. The CDR3 bases are TGTGCCAGCGAGGGGACGGACGACACTGGAAACACCATATATTTT. It specifies CASEGTDDTGNTIYF.

In this sample, this clonotype turned up a few times. This chain links TRBV20-1 with TRBJ2-7, with D perhaps matching TRBD2 (5 bases). Germline lookup yields CDR1 DFQATT and CDR2 SNEGSKA (reference sequence). Deletions cut 3 bases from V and 2 bases from J, with 14 bases between. CDR3 length: 14 residues. CDR3 protein: CSASRAGDPYEQYF. CDR3 nucleotide sequence: TGCAGTGCTAGCCGGGCCGGGGATCCCTACGAGCAGTACTTC.

V usage is TRBV4-3 and J usage is TRBJ2-1, with TRBD2 matching 12 bases. V shed 3 bases, J shed 2 bases, and the junction held 11 bases outside the gene matches. Germline CDR1 LGHNA, CDR2 YSLEER. The CDR3 runs to 19 residues. The CDR3 bases are TGCGCCAGCAGCCACCCCTCGCTAGCGGGAGGGCCCGCCTACAATGAGCAGTTCTTC. It specifies CASSHPSLAGGPAYNEQFF.

The rearrangement links TRBV27 to TRBJ2-1; no clear D gene. Trimming removed 6 bases at V and 1 base at J, with 13 bases between. The CDR3 covers 15 residues. Germline V lookup: CDR1 MNHEY, CDR2 SMNVEV (reference sequence). The DNA for the CDR3 is TGTGCCAGCAGCCGTTGGCCGGATTCCTACAATGAGCAGTTCTTC. Amino acid sequence: CASSRWPDSYNEQFF.

The chain uses TRBV6-2 or TRBV6-3 and TRBJ1-1; D is unclear. V gave up 8 bases and J gave up 5 bases, with 21 bases separating them. CDR1 MNHEY and CDR2 SVGEGT come from the germline V gene. The CDR3 is made up of 15 amino acids. The CDR3, as DNA: TGTGCCAGCCGGAAGGAGGGAATAGGTAAGACTGAAGCTTTCTTT. This gives the protein CASRKEGIGKTEAFF.

This clonotype has a handful of counts. The chain uses TRBV4-3 and TRBJ2-3; 9 bases fit TRBD2. V shed 3 bases, J shed 4 bases, and the junction held 11 bases outside the gene matches. This CDR3 has 17 residues. Germline CDR1 reads LGHNA; CDR2 reads YSLEER. The CDR3, as DNA: TGCGCCAGCAGCCAGCCTGGGGCGGGGGGGAAGTCAGATACGCAGTATTTT. Its translation: CASSQPGAGGKSDTQYF.

The chain employs TRBV7-6 and TRBJ2-2, with D uncertain. Germline V gives CDR1 SGHVS, CDR2 FNYEAQ. V was clipped by 0 bases and J by 6 bases, with 5 bases between them. The length of the CDR3 is 13 residues. The DNA for the CDR3 is TGTGCCAGCAGCTTAGCTGGGGCCGGGGAGCTGTTTTTT. This translates into CASSLAGAGELFF.

Only a few counts were recorded for this clonotype. The rearrangement links TRBV5-6 to TRBJ2-7; 11 bases fit TRBD2. J lost 6 bases, V lost 2 bases, and 7 bases had no gene match. Germline CDR1 reads SGHDT; CDR2 reads YYEEEE. The CDR3 runs to 15 residues. In DNA, the CDR3 is TGTGCCAGCAGCTTCACTAGCGGGAGTTCGTTCGAGCAGTACTTC. This encodes CASSFTSGSSFEQYF.

This chain links TRBV12-3 or TRBV12-4 with TRBJ2-5; the match to TRBD1 covers 7 bases. The length of the CDR3 is 13 residues. Trimming cost V 3 bases and J 5 bases; bases outside gene matches: 3. The CDR3 DNA follows: TGTGCCAGCAGTTTGGGGACAGTGGAGACCCAGTACTTC. Translation gives CASSLGTVETQYF.

The chain uses TRBV7-2 and TRBJ2-5; TRBD1 aligns across 7 bases. Germline CDR1 is SGHTA and CDR2 is FQGNSA. The J segment lost 3 bases and the V segment lost 5 bases, leaving 9 bases of the junction unmatched. The CDR3 totals 15 residues. CDR3 loop: CASSTHSGTEETQYF. CDR3 nucleotides: TGTGCCAGCAGCACCCACTCCGGGACAGAAGAGACCCAGTACTTC.

This clonotype was picked up a small number of times. CDR3 sequence reads: CASSQGVGLMNTEAFF. DNA for the CDR3: TGCGCCAGCAGCCAAGGGGTAGGGTTGATGAACACTGAAGCTTTCTTT. The J gene is TRBJ1-1, the V gene TRBV4-1; no reliable D call. Per germline, CDR1 MGHRA and CDR2 YSYEKL. CDR3 size: 16 residues. The V end was cut by 1 base, the J end by 0 bases, with 12 bases between.

This clonotype was seen a handful of times. The CDR3 nucleotides are TGTGCCATCAGTGACCAATGGGGGACCCAGTACTTC. This codes for CAISDQWGTQYF. This chain uses TRBV10-3 with TRBJ2-5; D remains ambiguous. V was shortened by 3 bases and J by 7 bases, with 9 bases between the two germline ends. This CDR3 is 12 amino acids long. The germline V gene has CDR1 ENHRY and CDR2 SYGVKD.

Only a few counts were recorded for this clonotype. The gene calls are TRBV29-1 and TRBJ1-1, with TRBD1 matching over 8 bases. Germline assignment: CDR1 SQVTM and CDR2 ANQGSEA. V dropped 7 bases and J dropped 5; count of bases not matched to a gene: 9. CDR3 length: 13 residues. CDR3: CSGGQGAGTEAFF. CDR3 DNA sequence: TGCAGCGGGGGTCAGGGGGCCGGAACTGAAGCTTTCTTT.